The 2 T cell receptor beta chains listed next were all sequenced from one sample in a study of metastatic and nonmetastatic thyroid tumors. TCRdb re-analyzed the PCR reads using MiXCR. Altogether approximately 50,000 clones are present, less than 5% being singletons, with the ten largest covering roughly 9.8%. Thyroid surgery was preceded by no treatment in any patient. The sequencing input was blood. Receptor source: a female donor with papillary thyroid cancer or a benign thyroid nodule (not recorded which). Some clones in this sample may be carry-over from other donors' samples.

This clone was recorded at least ten times. The genes are TRBV6-5 and TRBJ2-7; D possibly corresponds to TRBD2 (5 bases). Germline CDR1 and CDR2: MNHEY and SVGAGI. This CDR3 is 15 amino acids long. Trimming removed 0 bases from V and 2 bases from J, with 11 bases in between. CDR3 bases: TGTGCCAGCAGTTACTCGCTTGAGGGAACCTACGAGCAGTACTTC. Translated: CASSYSLEGTYEQYF.

This clone has at least ten counts. V gene TRBV19 combines with J gene TRBJ1-1; D is unclear. The V end was cut by 3 bases, the J end by 6 bases, with 11 bases between. Germline V gene sequence: CDR1 LNHDA, CDR2 SQIVND (reference sequence). CDR3 length: 13 residues. This chain's CDR3 is CASSMYFTAEAFF. The CDR3, as DNA: TGTGCCAGTAGTATGTATTTTACCGCTGAAGCTTTCTTT.